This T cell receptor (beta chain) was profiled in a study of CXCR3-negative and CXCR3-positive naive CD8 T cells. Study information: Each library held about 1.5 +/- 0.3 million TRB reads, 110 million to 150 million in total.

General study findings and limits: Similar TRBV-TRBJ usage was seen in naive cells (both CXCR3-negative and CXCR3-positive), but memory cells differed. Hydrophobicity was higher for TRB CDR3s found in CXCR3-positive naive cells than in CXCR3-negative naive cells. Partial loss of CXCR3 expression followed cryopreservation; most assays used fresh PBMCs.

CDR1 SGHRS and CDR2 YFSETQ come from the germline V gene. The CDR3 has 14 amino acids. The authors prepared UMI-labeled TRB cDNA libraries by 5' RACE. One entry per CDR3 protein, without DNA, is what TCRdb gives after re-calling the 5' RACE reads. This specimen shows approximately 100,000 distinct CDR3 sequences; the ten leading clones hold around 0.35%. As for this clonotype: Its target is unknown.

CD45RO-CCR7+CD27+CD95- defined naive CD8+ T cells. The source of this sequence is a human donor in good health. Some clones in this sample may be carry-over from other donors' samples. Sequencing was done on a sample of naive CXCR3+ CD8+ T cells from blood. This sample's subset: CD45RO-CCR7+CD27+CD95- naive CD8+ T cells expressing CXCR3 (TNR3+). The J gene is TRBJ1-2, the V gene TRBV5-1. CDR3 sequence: CASSLVGQIYGYTF.